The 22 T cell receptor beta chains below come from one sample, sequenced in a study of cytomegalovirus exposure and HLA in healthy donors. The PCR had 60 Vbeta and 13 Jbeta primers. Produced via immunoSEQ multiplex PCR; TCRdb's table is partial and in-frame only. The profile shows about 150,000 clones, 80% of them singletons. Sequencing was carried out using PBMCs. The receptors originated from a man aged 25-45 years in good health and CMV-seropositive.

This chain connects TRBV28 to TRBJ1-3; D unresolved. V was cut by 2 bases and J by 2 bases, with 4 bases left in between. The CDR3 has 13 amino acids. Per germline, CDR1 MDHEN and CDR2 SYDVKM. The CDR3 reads CASSLQTGNTIYF. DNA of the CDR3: TGTGCCAGCAGTTTACAGACTGGAAACACCATATATTTT. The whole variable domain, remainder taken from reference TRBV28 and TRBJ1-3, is DVKVTQSSRYLVKRTGEKVFLECVQDMDHENMFWYRQDPGLGLRLIYFSYDVKMKEKGDIPEGYSVSREKKERFSLILESASTNQTSMYLCASSLQTGNTIYFGEGSWLTVV.

The CDR3: CASSLDRAETQYF. The DNA for the CDR3 is TGCGCCAGCAGCTTAGACAGGGCGGAGACCCAGTACTTC. The chain is built from TRBV5-1 and TRBJ2-5, with 7 bases lining up with TRBD1. Germline lookup yields CDR1 SGHRS and CDR2 YFSETQ. The CDR3 has 13 amino acids. V was pared by 2 bases and J by 5 bases, with 3 bases of the junction left unmatched.

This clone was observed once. CDR3 DNA: TGTGCCAGCAGTGAAGTGGTGGGGTTGAGCGGGAGGGCCGGGGATACGCAGTATTTT. Amino acid sequence: CASSEVVGLSGRAGDTQYF. This rearrangement joins TRBV6-1 to TRBJ2-3, with 10 bases lining up with TRBD2. Germline CDR1 reads MNHNS; CDR2 reads SASEGT. The CDR3 extends over 19 amino acids. V shed 1 base, J shed 6 bases, and the junction held 16 bases outside the gene matches.

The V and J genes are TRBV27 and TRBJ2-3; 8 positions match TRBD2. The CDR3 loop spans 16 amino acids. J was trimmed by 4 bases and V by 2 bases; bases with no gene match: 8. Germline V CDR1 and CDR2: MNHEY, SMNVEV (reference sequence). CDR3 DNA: TGTGCCAGCAGTTTAATGGCGGGAGGACCCTCAGATACGCAGTATTTT. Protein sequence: CASSLMAGGPSDTQYF.

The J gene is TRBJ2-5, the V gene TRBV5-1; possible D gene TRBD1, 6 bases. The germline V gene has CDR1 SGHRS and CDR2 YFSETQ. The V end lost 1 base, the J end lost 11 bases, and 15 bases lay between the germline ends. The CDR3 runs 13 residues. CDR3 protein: CASSLPGVWEQYF. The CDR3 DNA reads TGCGCCAGCAGCTTGCCAGGGGTTTGGGAGCAGTACTTC.

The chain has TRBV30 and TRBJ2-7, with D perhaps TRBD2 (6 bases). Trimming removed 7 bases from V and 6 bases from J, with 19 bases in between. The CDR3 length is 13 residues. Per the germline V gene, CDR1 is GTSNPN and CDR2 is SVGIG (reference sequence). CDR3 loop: CALLQVLGGEQYF. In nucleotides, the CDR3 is TGTGCCTTACTACAGGTCCTCGGGGGCGAGCAGTACTTC. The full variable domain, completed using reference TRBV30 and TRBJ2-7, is SQTIHQWPATLVQPVGSPLSLECTVEGTSNPNLYWYRQAAGRGLQLLFYSVGIGQISSEVPQNLSASRPQDRQFILSSKKLLLSDSGFYLCALLQVLGGEQYFGPGTRLTVT.

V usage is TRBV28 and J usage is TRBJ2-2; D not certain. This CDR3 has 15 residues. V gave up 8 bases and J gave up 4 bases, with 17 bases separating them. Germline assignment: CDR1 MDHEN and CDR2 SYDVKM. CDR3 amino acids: CASSSGSITTGELFF. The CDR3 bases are TGTGCCAGCTCATCCGGGTCGATTACCACCGGGGAGCTGTTTTTT.

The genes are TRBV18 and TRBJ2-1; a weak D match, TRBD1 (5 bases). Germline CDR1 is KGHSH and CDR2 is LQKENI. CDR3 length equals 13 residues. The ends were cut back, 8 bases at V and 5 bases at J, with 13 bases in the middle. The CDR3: CASASDRDNEQFF. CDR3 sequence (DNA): TGTGCCAGCGCCTCCGACAGAGACAATGAGCAGTTCTTC.

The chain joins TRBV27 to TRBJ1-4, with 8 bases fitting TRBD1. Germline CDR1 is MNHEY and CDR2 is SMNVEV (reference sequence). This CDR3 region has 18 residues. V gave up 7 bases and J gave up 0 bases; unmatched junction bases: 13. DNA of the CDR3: TGTGCCAGCACCAACAGGGGGGGGTTAAGTGCAACTAATGAAAAACTGTTTTTT. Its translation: CASTNRGGLSATNEKLFF.

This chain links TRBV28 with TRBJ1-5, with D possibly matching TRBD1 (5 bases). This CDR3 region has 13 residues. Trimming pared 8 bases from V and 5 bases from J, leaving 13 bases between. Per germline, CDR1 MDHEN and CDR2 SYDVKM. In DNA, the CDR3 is TGTGCCAGCCATAGGGGAAAGCATCAGCCCCAGCATTTT. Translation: CASHRGKHQPQHF.

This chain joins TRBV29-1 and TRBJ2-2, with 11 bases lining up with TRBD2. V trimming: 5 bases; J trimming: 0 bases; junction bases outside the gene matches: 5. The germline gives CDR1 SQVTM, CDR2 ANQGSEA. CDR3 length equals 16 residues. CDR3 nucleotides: TGCAGCGTTATAAAGACTAGCGGGACGAACACCGGGGAGCTGTTTTTT. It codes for CSVIKTSGTNTGELFF.

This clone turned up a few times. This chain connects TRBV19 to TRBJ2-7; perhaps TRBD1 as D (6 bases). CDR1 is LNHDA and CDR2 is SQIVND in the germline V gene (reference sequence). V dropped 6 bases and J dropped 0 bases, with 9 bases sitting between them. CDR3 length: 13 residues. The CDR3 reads CASRGQSSYEQYF. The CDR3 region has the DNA TGTGCCAGTAGGGGACAAAGCTCCTACGAGCAGTACTTC.

CDR3 sequence: CASSDRGRGETQYF. CDR3 in DNA: TGTGCCAGCAGTGACAGGGGGCGAGGTGAGACCCAGTACTTC. The V call is TRBV6-1, the J call TRBJ2-5, with TRBD1 identical over 8 bases. V lost 3 bases and J lost 5; bases outside the gene matches: 5. The CDR3 is 14 residues long. The germline V gene has CDR1 MNHNS and CDR2 SASEGT.

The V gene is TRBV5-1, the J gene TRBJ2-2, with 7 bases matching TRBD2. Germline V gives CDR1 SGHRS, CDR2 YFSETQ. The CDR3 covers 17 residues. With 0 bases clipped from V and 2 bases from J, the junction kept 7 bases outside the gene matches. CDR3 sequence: CASSLAVGGRNTGELFF. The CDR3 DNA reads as TGCGCCAGCAGCTTGGCCGTCGGCGGGAGAAACACCGGGGAGCTGTTTTTT.

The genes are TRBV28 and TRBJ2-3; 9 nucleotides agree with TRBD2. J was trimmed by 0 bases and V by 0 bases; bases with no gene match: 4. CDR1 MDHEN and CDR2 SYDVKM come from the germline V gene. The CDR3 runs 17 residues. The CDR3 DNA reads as TGTGCCAGCAGTTTATGGTACCTAGCGGGAAGCACAGATACGCAGTATTTT. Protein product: CASSLWYLAGSTDTQYF. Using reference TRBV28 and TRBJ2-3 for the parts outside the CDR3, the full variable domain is DVKVTQSSRYLVKRTGEKVFLECVQDMDHENMFWYRQDPGLGLRLIYFSYDVKMKEKGDIPEGYSVSREKKERFSLILESASTNQTSMYLCASSLWYLAGSTDTQYFGPGTRLTVL.

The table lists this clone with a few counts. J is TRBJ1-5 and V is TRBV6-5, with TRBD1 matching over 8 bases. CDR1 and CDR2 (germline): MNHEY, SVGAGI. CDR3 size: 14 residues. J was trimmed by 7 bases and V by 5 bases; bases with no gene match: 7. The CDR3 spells CASSDRGEGQPQHF. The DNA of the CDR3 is TGTGCCAGCAGTGACAGGGGCGAGGGACAGCCCCAGCATTTT.

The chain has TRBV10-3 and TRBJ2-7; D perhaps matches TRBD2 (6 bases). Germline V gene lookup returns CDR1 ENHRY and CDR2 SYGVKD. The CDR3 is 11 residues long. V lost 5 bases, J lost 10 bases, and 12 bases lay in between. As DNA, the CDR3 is TGTGCCATCAGTTGGGACTCCGGACAGTACTTC. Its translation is CAISWDSGQYF.

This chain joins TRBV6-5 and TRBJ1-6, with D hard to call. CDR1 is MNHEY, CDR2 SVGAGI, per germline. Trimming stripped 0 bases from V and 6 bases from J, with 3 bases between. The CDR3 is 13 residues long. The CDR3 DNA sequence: TGTGCCAGCAGTTACTCGGCTAATTCACCCCTCCACTTT. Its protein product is CASSYSANSPLHF.

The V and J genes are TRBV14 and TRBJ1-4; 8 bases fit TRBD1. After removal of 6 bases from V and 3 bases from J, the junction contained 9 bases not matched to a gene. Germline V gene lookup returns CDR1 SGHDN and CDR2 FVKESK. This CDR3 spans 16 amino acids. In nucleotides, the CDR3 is TGTGCCAGCAGTCGGACAGGGTCGGAAGCTAATGAAAAACTGTTTTTT. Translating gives CASSRTGSEANEKLFF.

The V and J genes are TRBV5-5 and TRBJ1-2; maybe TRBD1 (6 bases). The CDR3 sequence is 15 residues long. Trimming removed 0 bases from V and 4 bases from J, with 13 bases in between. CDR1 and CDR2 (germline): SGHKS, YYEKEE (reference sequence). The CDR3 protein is CASSLGTAVSYGYTF. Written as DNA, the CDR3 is TGTGCCAGCAGCTTGGGGACAGCCGTCAGCTATGGCTACACCTTC.

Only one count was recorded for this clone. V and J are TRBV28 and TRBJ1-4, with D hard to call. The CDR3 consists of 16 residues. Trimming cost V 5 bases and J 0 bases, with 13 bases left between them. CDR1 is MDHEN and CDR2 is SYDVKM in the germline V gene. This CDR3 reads CASSLTQVPTNEKLFF. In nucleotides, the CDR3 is TGTGCCAGCAGTCTAACGCAGGTCCCAACTAATGAAAAACTGTTTTTT. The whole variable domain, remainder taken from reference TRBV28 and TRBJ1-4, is DVKVTQSSRYLVKRTGEKVFLECVQDMDHENMFWYRQDPGLGLRLIYFSYDVKMKEKGDIPEGYSVSREKKERFSLILESASTNQTSMYLCASSLTQVPTNEKLFFGSGTQLSVL.

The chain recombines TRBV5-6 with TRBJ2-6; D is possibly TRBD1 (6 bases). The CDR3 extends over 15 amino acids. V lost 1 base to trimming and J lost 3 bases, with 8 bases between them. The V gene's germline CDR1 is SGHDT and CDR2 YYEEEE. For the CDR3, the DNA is TGTGCCAGCAGCTTGTGGGGGCGTGGGGCCAACGTCCTGACTTTC. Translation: CASSLWGRGANVLTF.